The 5 T cell receptor beta chains listed next were all sequenced from one sample in a study of spatial heterogeneity in lung cancer. MiXCR was run by TCRdb on the 5' RACE reads, yielding one entry per CDR3 protein. The sample holds fewer than 8,500 distinct CDR3 sequences, less than 8.5% seen once. Study-wide results and limits: Mutation counts in tumors were tracked by counts of expanded intratumoral alpha and beta TCRs.

As for time point: sample taken at primary tumor resection. Their antigens remain unidentified. The source material was lung tumor tissue, sampled at surgery. Every receptor here comes from a female donor with early-stage non-small cell lung cancer.

This clonotype was counted ten times or more. This beta chain appears as a stray read in a library generated for alpha chains; its size is not informative. This rearrangement joins TRBV30 to TRBJ2-7; tentatively, D is TRBD1 or TRBD2 (6 bases each). The CDR3 loop spans 14 amino acids. With 5 bases removed from V and 0 bases from J, the gap between germline ends came to 14 bases. The germline V gene encodes CDR1 GTSNPN and CDR2 SVGIG (reference sequence). The CDR3 DNA reads as TGTGCCTGGGAACCCGGAGGGGGCTCCTACGAGCAGTACTTC. Protein: CAWEPGGGSYEQYF.

This clonotype was picked up a small number of times. This beta chain appears as a stray read in a library generated for alpha chains; its size is not informative. The chain couples TRBV6-6 to TRBJ2-2; D gene unclear. Germline CDR1 and CDR2: MNHNY and SVGAGI (reference sequence). The CDR3 runs 13 residues. V was trimmed by 5 bases and J by 4 bases, leaving 8 bases between them. The CDR3 loop is CASSQQSTGELFF. CDR3 in DNA: TGTGCCAGCAGTCAACAGAGCACCGGGGAGCTGTTTTTT.

This clonotype is labeled medium-sized (0.01 to 0.1%). This beta chain is a stray read from a library made for alpha chains; its abundance is not meaningful. The chain joins TRBV10-3 to TRBJ2-3; D not resolved. Germline-derived CDR1 and CDR2 are ENHRY and SYGVKD. This CDR3 comprises 15 residues. V lost 2 bases and J lost 2, with 11 bases in between. Here the CDR3 DNA reads TGTGCCATCAGTGAGGGCGGCGGCCTCACAGATACGCAGTATTTT. Its protein is CAISEGGGLTDTQYF.

This clonotype came up many times. This beta chain turned up in a library designed for alpha chains; as an off-target read, its abundance says little. The rearrangement joins TRBV3-1 to TRBJ2-5; 13 bases match TRBD2. Germline V lookup: CDR1 LGHDT, CDR2 YNNKEL (reference sequence). The CDR3 runs to 19 residues. The junction had 13 bases not matched to a gene; V was cut back by 1 base and J by 5 bases. In DNA, the CDR3 is TGTGCCAGCAGCCAAGGATGGGGACTAGCGGGATCCGAGACGGAGACCCAGTACTTC. Protein product: CASSQGWGLAGSETETQYF.

This clonotype is deemed medium-sized. As an off-target read in a library built for alpha chains, this beta chain has a frequency of little significance. The gene calls are TRBV30 and TRBJ1-3, with TRBD1 as a possible D gene (5 bases). Germline V lookup: CDR1 GTSNPN, CDR2 SVGIG (reference sequence). CDR3 length equals 16 residues. Trimming removed 0 bases at V and 4 bases at J, with 16 bases between. The CDR3 DNA sequence: TGTGCCTGGAGTGTAGCGCAGGGAGCGAGAGGAAACACCATATATTTT. The encoded protein is CAWSVAQGARGNTIYF.